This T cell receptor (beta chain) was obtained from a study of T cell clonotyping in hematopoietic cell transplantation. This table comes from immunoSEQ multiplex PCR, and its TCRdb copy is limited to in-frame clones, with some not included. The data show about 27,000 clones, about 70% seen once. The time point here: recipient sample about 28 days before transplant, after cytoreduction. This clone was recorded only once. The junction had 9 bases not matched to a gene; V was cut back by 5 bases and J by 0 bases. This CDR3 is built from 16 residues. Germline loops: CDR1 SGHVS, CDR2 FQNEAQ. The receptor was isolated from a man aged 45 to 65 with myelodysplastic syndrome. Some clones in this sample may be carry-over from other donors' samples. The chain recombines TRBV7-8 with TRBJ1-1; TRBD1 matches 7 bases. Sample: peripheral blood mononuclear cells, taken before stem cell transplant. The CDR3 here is CASSPDSGTVNTEAFF. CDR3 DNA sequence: TGTGCCAGCAGCCCCGATTCCGGGACAGTGAACACTGAAGCTTTCTTT.